A selection of T cell receptor beta chains follows, all from one sample in a study of T cells after yellow fever vaccination. Each CDR3 protein is one row after TCRdb ran MiXCR on the 5' RACE reads. The sample lists roughly 150,000 distinct CDR3 sequences; about 8% were seen once. The source was CD4+ T cells sorted from PBMCs, collected 5 days after the yellow fever booster vaccination. These receptors originate from a man between 25 and 39 years old who received the YFV17D yellow fever vaccine. Both conserved end residues are part of each CDR3. D genes are given only for firm matches. Only part of the rows carry a size: once, few, many, or a class if the clone is expanded.

v_call,clone_size,d_call,j_call,cdr3_length,cdr3_aa,cdr3_nt
TRBV18,many,NA,TRBJ2-5,13,CASSPYRDETQYF,TGTGCCAGCTCACCATACAGGGACGAGACCCAGTACTTC
TRBV20-1,many,NA,TRBJ2-4,11,CSVRPIDIQYF,TGCAGTGTGAGACCCATTGACATTCAGTACTTC
TRBV19,many,NA,TRBJ2-7,13,CASSERAGYEQYF,TGTGCCAGTAGTGAGCGAGCGGGCTACGAGCAGTACTTC
TRBV7-8,many,TRBD2,TRBJ2-7,17,CASSPYPPSGGYYEQYF,TGTGCCAGCAGCCCTTACCCCCCCAGCGGGGGATACTACGAGCAGTACTTC
TRBV24-1,many,TRBD1,TRBJ2-1,14,CATSDPDRGNEQFF,TGTGCCACCAGTGATCCAGACAGGGGCAATGAGCAGTTCTTC
TRBV12-3/TRBV12-4,NA,NA,TRBJ2-2,14,CAVVRLGSTGELFF,TGTGCCGTCGTCCGGCTAGGAAGCACCGGGGAGCTGTTTTTT
TRBV4-3,many,TRBD1,TRBJ1-4,16,CASSQSPRTGEEKLFF,TGCGCCAGCAGCCAGTCCCCCAGGACAGGGGAAGAAAAACTGTTTTTT
TRBV7-6,many,NA,TRBJ2-5,13,CASSSGYQETQYF,TGTGCCAGCAGCTCCGGGTACCAAGAGACCCAGTACTTC
TRBV7-9,many,TRBD1,TRBJ1-4,17,CASSLSLGTGFNEKLFF,TGTGCCAGCAGCTTATCTTTGGGGACAGGGTTCAATGAAAAACTGTTTTTT
TRBV7-2,many,NA,TRBJ2-4,12,CASSLNDRLQYF,TGTGCCAGCAGCTTAAACGATAGGCTTCAGTACTTC
TRBV4-2,many,NA,TRBJ2-2,17,CASSQRFQAIDAGELFF,TGTGCCAGCAGCCAAAGGTTCCAAGCGATCGACGCCGGGGAGCTGTTTTTT
TRBV27,many,TRBD2,TRBJ2-7,13,CASSPRLAGERYF,TGTGCCAGCAGTCCTAGACTAGCGGGAGAGCGGTACTTC
TRBV18,many,TRBD1,TRBJ2-7,16,CASSPPGTGPSYEQYF,TGTGCCAGCTCACCACCCGGGACAGGGCCATCCTACGAGCAGTACTTC
TRBV28,many,TRBD1,TRBJ2-7,15,CASSLQGVGSYEQYF,TGTGCCAGCAGTTTGCAGGGGGTCGGGTCCTACGAGCAGTACTTC
TRBV5-1,many,NA,TRBJ1-1,13,CASSFGMNTEAFF,TGCGCCAGCAGCTTTGGGATGAACACTGAAGCTTTCTTT
TRBV29-1,many,NA,TRBJ2-2,14,CSVGRAPNTGELFF,TGCAGCGTTGGGAGGGCCCCAAACACCGGGGAGCTGTTTTTT
TRBV12-3/TRBV12-4,many,NA,TRBJ2-5,15,CASSSHSGGGETQYF,TGTGCCAGCAGTTCCCATAGCGGAGGGGGGGAGACCCAGTACTTC
TRBV5-1,many,NA,TRBJ2-2,13,CASSFSTSGELFF,TGCGCCAGCAGCTTCTCCACGTCCGGGGAGCTGTTTTTT
TRBV28,many,NA,TRBJ2-2,15,CASRTRGEGTGELFF,TGTGCCAGCAGAACCCGGGGCGAGGGGACCGGGGAGCTGTTTTTT
TRBV7-2,many,TRBD1,TRBJ1-2,15,CASSLFEGTVSGYTF,TGTGCCAGCAGCTTATTCGAGGGGACAGTTTCTGGCTACACCTTC
TRBV6-5,many,TRBD2,TRBJ2-1,14,CASSILAGGNEQFF,TGTGCCAGCAGTATACTAGCGGGTGGTAATGAGCAGTTCTTC
TRBV18,NA,TRBD1,TRBJ2-2,16,CASSPYRDRDTGELFF,TGTGCCAGCTCACCATACCGTGACAGGGACACCGGGGAGCTGTTTTTT
TRBV7-2,many,TRBD1,TRBJ2-7,15,CASSPAGTGTYEQYF,TGTGCCAGCAGCCCGGCCGGGACAGGAACCTACGAGCAGTACTTC
TRBV20-1,many,NA,TRBJ2-5,13,CSAYSVGKETQYF,TGCAGTGCTTACTCGGTCGGAAAAGAGACCCAGTACTTC
TRBV6-5,NA,NA,TRBJ2-4,12,CASRGGKNIQYF,TGTGCCAGCAGGGGGGGTAAAAACATTCAGTACTTC
TRBV15,many,NA,TRBJ2-7,15,CATSRGLARHYEQYF,TGTGCCACCAGCAGAGGCCTAGCGCGCCACTACGAGCAGTACTTC
TRBV12-3/TRBV12-4,few,NA,TRBJ2-7,13,CASKSNLGVEQYF,TGTGCCAGCAAATCAAATCTAGGAGTCGAGCAGTACTTC
TRBV5-1,many,NA,TRBJ1-5,14,CASSLGQENQPQHF,TGCGCCAGCAGCTTGGGACAGGAAAATCAGCCCCAGCATTTT
TRBV14,many,TRBD2,TRBJ2-1,12,CASSQAGAGQFF,TGTGCCAGCAGTCAAGCGGGAGCTGGTCAGTTCTTC
TRBV7-2,many,TRBD2,TRBJ2-7,13,CASSGAGLYEQYF,TGTGCCAGCAGCGGAGCGGGGCTTTACGAGCAGTACTTC
TRBV25-1,many,TRBD1,TRBJ2-7,16,CASSDERGQGGPEQYF,TGTGCCAGCAGCGACGAGAGGGGACAGGGGGGTCCCGAGCAGTACTTC
TRBV15,many,NA,TRBJ1-6,15,CATSREDKTRSPLHF,TGTGCCACCAGCAGAGAGGACAAAACTCGGTCACCCCTCCACTTT
TRBV5-1,NA,NA,TRBJ2-5,15,CASSSRGQYQETQYF,TGCGCCAGCAGCTCCCGGGGCCAGTACCAAGAGACCCAGTACTTC
TRBV21-1,many,NA,TRBJ2-1,13,CASSPRGDNEQFF,TGTGCCAGCAGCCCCCGGGGGGACAATGAGCAGTTCTTC
TRBV7-2,many,NA,TRBJ2-7,15,CASSLDRRGTYEQYF,TGTGCCAGCAGCTTAGACAGGAGGGGGACCTACGAGCAGTACTTC
TRBV10-3,many,TRBD2,TRBJ2-2,18,CAISEPGSSGGNTGELFF,TGTGCCATCAGTGAGCCTGGTTCTAGCGGGGGGAACACCGGGGAGCTGTTTTTT
TRBV12-3/TRBV12-4,many,NA,TRBJ1-5,13,CASSLLADQPQHF,TGTGCCAGCAGTTTGTTGGCGGATCAGCCCCAGCATTTT
TRBV6-5,many,NA,TRBJ2-1,16,CASSPTAGLSYNEQFF,TGTGCCAGCAGCCCTACCGCGGGGCTGTCCTACAATGAGCAGTTCTTC
TRBV3-1,NA,NA,TRBJ2-1,14,CASPSRDSYNEQFF,TGTGCCAGCCCTTCGAGGGACTCCTACAATGAGCAGTTCTTC
TRBV11-2,many,TRBD2,TRBJ2-3,19,CASSLKGTSGIGSTDTQYF,TGTGCCAGCAGCTTAAAAGGGACTAGCGGAATTGGGTCCACAGATACGCAGTATTTT
TRBV6-5,many,TRBD1,TRBJ2-2,17,CASRRGQGASNTGELFF,TGTGCCAGTCGCCGCGGACAGGGGGCCTCGAACACCGGGGAGCTGTTTTTT
TRBV7-2,NA,NA,TRBJ2-7,15,CASSFNINPAYEQYF,TGTGCCAGCAGCTTCAACATAAATCCGGCGTACGAGCAGTACTTC
TRBV5-8,many,TRBD2,TRBJ2-1,17,CASSQAPSGGQNNEQFF,TGTGCCAGCAGCCAGGCGCCCAGCGGGGGACAAAACAATGAGCAGTTCTTC